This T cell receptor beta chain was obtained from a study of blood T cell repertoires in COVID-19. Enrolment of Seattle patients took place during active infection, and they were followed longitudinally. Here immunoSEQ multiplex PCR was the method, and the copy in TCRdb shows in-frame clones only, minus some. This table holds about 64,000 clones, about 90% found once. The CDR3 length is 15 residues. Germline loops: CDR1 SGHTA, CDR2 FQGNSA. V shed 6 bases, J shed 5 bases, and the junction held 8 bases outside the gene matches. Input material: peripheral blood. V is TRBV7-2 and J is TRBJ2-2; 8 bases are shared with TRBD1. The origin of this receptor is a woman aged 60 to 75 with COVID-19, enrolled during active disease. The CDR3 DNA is TGTGCCAGCAGTCGCCAGGGGGCTCTTACCGGGGAGCTGTTTTTT. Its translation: CASSRQGALTGELFF.